A single sample gave rise to the 20 T cell receptor beta chains below, sequenced in a study of T-cell reconstitution after alpha-beta-depleted transplantation in children. The authors prepared the TCRbeta library with unique molecular identifiers. MiXCR, applied by TCRdb to the PCR reads, yields one record per CDR3 protein. The data hold a few hundred thousand distinct CDR3 sequences, with about a sixth observed a single time. The sequencing used PBMCs, mostly from graft donor cells, collected 360 days after TCRalphabeta/CD19-depleted stem cell transplant. The receptors originated from a boy in the first two years of life who had a stem cell transplant for Wiskott-Aldrich syndrome, so the T cells may come from the graft donor.

This clonotype was detected many times. This rearrangement joins TRBV7-9 to TRBJ2-1, with no clear D. The CDR3 is made up of 14 amino acids. The V gene lost 5 bases and the J gene lost 4 bases, with 12 bases spanning the gap. Germline V gene sequence: CDR1 SEHNR, CDR2 FQNEAQ (reference sequence). CDR3 residues: CASSPGRPYNEQFF. CDR3 sequence (DNA): TGTGCCAGCAGCCCCGGTAGGCCTTACAATGAGCAGTTCTTC. Full variable domain (rest looked up from reference TRBV7-9 and TRBJ2-1): DTGVSQNPRHKITKRGQNVTFRCDPISEHNRLYWYRQTLGQGPEFLTYFQNEAQLEKSRLLSDRFSAERPKGSFSTLEIQRTEQGDSAMYLCASSPGRPYNEQFFGPGTRLTVL.

This clonotype was seen a few times. This rearrangement joins TRBV12-3 or TRBV12-4 to TRBJ2-4, with D tentatively TRBD1 (6 bases). The CDR3 runs 14 residues. The V end lost 2 bases, the J end lost 12 bases, and 17 bases lay between the germline ends. CDR3 coding DNA: TGTGCCAGCAGTTTACAGTGGGGGCTGGAGGATCAGTACTTC. Amino acids: CASSLQWGLEDQYF.

V is TRBV12-3 or TRBV12-4 and J is TRBJ2-2; TRBD1 matches 9 bases. Trimming cost V 7 bases and J 4 bases; bases outside gene matches: 10. The CDR3 consists of 16 residues. CDR3 coding DNA: TGTGCCAGCACCGATTCAGACAGGGGGACCACCGGGGAGCTGTTTTTT. This sequence encodes CASTDSDRGTTGELFF.

In its sample, this clonotype was seen a few times. This rearrangement joins TRBV12-3 or TRBV12-4 to TRBJ2-5; possibly TRBD1 or TRBD2 for D (5 bases each). CDR3 length equals 15 residues. V dropped 2 bases and J dropped 1 base, with 11 bases sitting between them. CDR3 bases: TGTGCCAGCAGTTTACGAGGGGTAGGCCAAGAGACCCAGTACTTC. It translates to CASSLRGVGQETQYF.

The chain combines TRBV6-2 or TRBV6-3 with TRBJ2-5; D remains unclear. Germline lookup yields CDR1 MNHEY and CDR2 SVGEGT. Trimming cost V 5 bases and J 5 bases, with 18 bases left between them. This CDR3 is 15 amino acids long. In DNA form, the CDR3 reads TGTGCCAGCAGTCCTCACTCAAGGAAAGTGGAGACCCAGTACTTC. This encodes CASSPHSRKVETQYF.

This chain connects TRBV29-1 to TRBJ2-7; possible D gene TRBD1, 6 bases. Germline CDR1 and CDR2: SQVTM and ANQGSEA. Trimming removed 2 bases from V and 0 bases from J, with 14 bases in between. CDR3 length equals 15 residues. The CDR3 DNA follows: TGCAGCGTTGAAATTGGGGACAAGCTCTCCTACGAGCAGTACTTC. This sequence encodes CSVEIGDKLSYEQYF.

This clonotype showed up just a few times. V gene TRBV6-2 or TRBV6-3 combines with J gene TRBJ2-5; D is possibly TRBD2 (5 bases). The CDR3 has 14 residues. In germline, CDR1 is MNHEY, CDR2 SVGEGT. The V end lost 1 base, the J end lost 0 bases, and 6 bases lay between the germline ends. The CDR3 protein is CASSYWRDQETQYF. The CDR3 region has the DNA TGTGCCAGCAGTTACTGGCGGGACCAAGAGACCCAGTACTTC.

The chain couples TRBV28 to TRBJ1-2, with D possibly TRBD1 on 5 matching bases. There are 13 residues in the CDR3. Germline CDR1 reads MDHEN; CDR2 reads SYDVKM. The ends were cut back, 2 bases at V and 7 bases at J, with 11 bases in the middle. The CDR3 nucleotides read TGTGCCAGCAGTTTACGGCTAAGGGGTGGCTACACCTTC. Protein sequence: CASSLRLRGGYTF.

This clonotype showed up just a few times. The chain carries TRBV11-2 and TRBJ2-3; 9 nucleotides agree with TRBD2. CDR3 length equals 18 residues. V was pared by 3 bases and J by 4 bases, with 14 bases of the junction left unmatched. Germline V lookup: CDR1 SGHAT, CDR2 FQNNGV. CDR3 DNA: TGTGCCAGCAGCTTGTTTTTGATTATGCGGGAGGGATCAGATACGCAGTATTTT. Its protein product is CASSLFLIMREGSDTQYF.

In its sample, this clonotype was seen a few times. The V gene is TRBV20-1, the J gene TRBJ2-7; D is undetermined. CDR1 and CDR2 from the germline V gene are DFQATT and SNEGSKA (reference sequence). The ends were cut back, 4 bases at V and 7 bases at J, with 11 bases in the middle. The CDR3 spans 11 residues. CDR3 region: CSAKGLGEQYF. Written as DNA, the CDR3 is TGCAGTGCTAAAGGGCTAGGGGAGCAGTACTTC.

This clonotype was seen only a few times. The rearrangement links TRBV27 to TRBJ2-7; D remains ambiguous. The CDR3 runs 18 residues. V lost 5 bases and J 4 bases, leaving 27 bases between the germline ends. Germline-derived CDR1 and CDR2 are MNHEY and SMNVEV (reference sequence). The chain's CDR3 is CASSKRFPPRTFLYEQYF. The CDR3 coding sequence is TGTGCCAGCAGTAAAAGGTTCCCGCCGCGGACCTTTTTATACGAGCAGTACTTC.

The chain joins TRBV20-1 to TRBJ2-5; a possible D gene is TRBD1 (6 bases). Looked up from germline, CDR1 is DFQATT and CDR2 is SNEGSKA (reference sequence). This CDR3 has 14 residues. V lost 3 bases, J lost 5 bases, and 16 bases lay in between. The CDR3: CSARKQGREETQYF. In DNA form, the CDR3 reads TGCAGTGCTAGGAAGCAGGGGCGCGAGGAGACCCAGTACTTC.

Only a few counts were recorded for this clonotype. The chain couples TRBV4-1 to TRBJ2-6, with 8 bases fitting TRBD1. Germline lookup yields CDR1 MGHRA and CDR2 YSYEKL. The length of the CDR3 is 20 residues. Losses at the gene ends were 1 base for V and 0 bases for J; bases not matched to a gene: 11. CDR3 nucleotides: TGCGCCAGCAGCCAAGGGTGGACAGGGAAGGGTCCCTCTGGGGCCAACGTCCTGACTTTC. It yields the protein CASSQGWTGKGPSGANVLTF.

V gene TRBV24-1 combines with J gene TRBJ1-1, with a possible D match to TRBD1 (5 bases). Per germline, CDR1 KGHDR and CDR2 SFDVKD. The CDR3 has 12 amino acids. Trimming stripped 3 bases from V and 7 bases from J, with 8 bases between. In DNA, the CDR3 is TGTGCCACCAGTGATAGGGACGGTGAAGCTTTCTTT. Protein product: CATSDRDGEAFF.

This clonotype was observed a few times. The V gene is TRBV29-1, the J gene TRBJ2-3; perhaps TRBD1 as D (6 bases). V was clipped by 6 bases and J by 5 bases, with 9 bases between them. Germline V gene sequence: CDR1 SQVTM, CDR2 ANQGSEA. The CDR3 runs to 11 residues. The CDR3 sequence: CSVDRRDTQYF. CDR3 nucleotides: TGCAGCGTGGACAGACGAGATACGCAGTATTTT.

This clonotype was seen a few times. The V gene is TRBV7-9, the J gene TRBJ2-1; D ambiguous. Per the germline V gene, CDR1 is SEHNR and CDR2 is FQNEAQ (reference sequence). The V and J ends lost 1 base and 12 bases respectively, with 10 bases between them. This CDR3 region has 12 residues. Here the CDR3 DNA reads TGTGCCAGCAGCTTAGTTCTCCTTGGGCAGTTCTTC. Translated, it gives CASSLVLLGQFF.

The table lists this clonotype with a few counts. The chain uses TRBV12-3 or TRBV12-4 and TRBJ2-3, with 9 bases aligning to TRBD1. The CDR3 totals 17 residues. J was trimmed by 2 bases and V by 8 bases; bases with no gene match: 14. The DNA for the CDR3 is TGTGCCAGCGGTATCACCGGGACAGGGATCCACACAGATACGCAGTATTTT. It codes for CASGITGTGIHTDTQYF.

This clonotype has just a few counts. This chain connects TRBV5-4 to TRBJ1-1, with D perhaps matching TRBD1 (5 bases). V lost 4 bases and J 2 bases, leaving 18 bases between the germline ends. Germline lookup yields CDR1 SGHNT and CDR2 YYREEE (reference sequence). CDR3 length equals 16 residues. The DNA for the CDR3 is TGTGCCAGCAGCCGGGAGGCAGGGCAAATAAACACTGAAGCTTTCTTT. Translated: CASSREAGQINTEAFF.

This clonotype appeared a few times. This chain joins TRBV18 and TRBJ2-7; possibly TRBD2 for D (6 bases). The CDR3 loop spans 15 amino acids. Trimming removed 6 bases at V and 1 base at J, with 16 bases between. Per the germline V gene, CDR1 is KGHSH and CDR2 is LQKENI. CDR3 bases: TGTGCCAGCTCTCAAAGGGACTTGCAGTCCTACGAGCAGTACTTC. Its protein is CASSQRDLQSYEQYF.

The chain joins TRBV12-3 or TRBV12-4 to TRBJ2-5; 8 bases fit TRBD2. The CDR3 covers 13 residues. V was pared by 7 bases and J by 5 bases, with 6 bases of the junction left unmatched. The CDR3 nucleotides read TGTGCCAGCACGACCGGGAGGGGTGAGACCCAGTACTTC. Protein: CASTTGRGETQYF.